This entry is about one T cell receptor beta chain. Its antigen is undetermined. This sample was taken from a study of T-cell memory formation after mild COVID-19. Whole-study results and caveats: Mostly located in CM and EM were contracting CD4+ clones, with contracting CD8+ clones located in EMRA. While clones contracting from day 15 to 85 were balanced between CD4 and CD8, later expanders leaned CD4+. Researchers found some responding clones in pre-infection memory, a sign that cross-reactive memory joined.

The length of the CDR3 is 16 residues. The V gene's germline CDR1 is SQVTM and CDR2 ANQGSEA. Germline trimming cut 1 base from V and 6 bases from J; bases unmatched to any gene: 12. After 5'RACE with constant-segment primers, TCR alpha and TCR beta cDNA libraries carrying sample barcodes and UMIs were obtained. From the 5' RACE reads, TCRdb called clonotypes with MiXCR, one entry per CDR3 protein. The sample records fewer than 700,000 distinct CDR3 sequences, roughly 18% being singletons. V usage is TRBV29-1 and J usage is TRBJ2-1, with TRBD2 matching over 7 bases. Material: PBMCs or a T cell subset sorted from them (not recorded which). This sequence was found in an adult woman who had mild COVID-19 (a few samples of this study predate the infection). Cell type and time point are not known. DNA of the CDR3: TGCAGCGTTGAAGTCCCGGGGAGGGCTTTACCCAATGAGCAGTTCTTC. This codes for CSVEVPGRALPNEQFF.